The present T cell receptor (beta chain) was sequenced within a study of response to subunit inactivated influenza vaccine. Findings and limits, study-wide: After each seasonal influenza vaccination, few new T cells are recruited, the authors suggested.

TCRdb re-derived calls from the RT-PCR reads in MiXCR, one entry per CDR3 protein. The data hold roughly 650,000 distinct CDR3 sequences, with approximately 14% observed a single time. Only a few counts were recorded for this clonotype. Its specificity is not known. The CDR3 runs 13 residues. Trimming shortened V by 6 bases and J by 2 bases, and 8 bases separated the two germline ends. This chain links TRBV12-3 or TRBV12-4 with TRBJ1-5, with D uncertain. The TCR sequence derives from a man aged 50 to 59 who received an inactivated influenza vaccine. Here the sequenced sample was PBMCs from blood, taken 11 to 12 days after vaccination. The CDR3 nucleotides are TGTGCCAGCAGCTGGTTGGGCAATCAGCCCCAGCATTTT. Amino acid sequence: CASSWLGNQPQHF.